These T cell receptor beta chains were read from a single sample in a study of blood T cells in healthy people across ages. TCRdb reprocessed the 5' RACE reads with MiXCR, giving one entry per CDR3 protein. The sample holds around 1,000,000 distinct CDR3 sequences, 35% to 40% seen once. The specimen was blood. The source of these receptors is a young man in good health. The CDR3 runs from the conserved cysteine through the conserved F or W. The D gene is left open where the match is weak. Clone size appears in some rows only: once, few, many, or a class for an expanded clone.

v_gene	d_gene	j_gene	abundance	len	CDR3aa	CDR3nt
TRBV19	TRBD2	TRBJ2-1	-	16	CASSTYGGFSYNEQFF	TGTGCCAGTAGTACCTACGGGGGGTTCTCCTACAATGAGCAGTTCTTC
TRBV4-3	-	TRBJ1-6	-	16	CASSQEAQVNNSPLHF	TGCGCCAGCAGCCAAGAGGCACAGGTGAATAATTCACCCCTCCACTTT
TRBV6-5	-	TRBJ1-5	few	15	CASRPVAISNQPQHF	TGTGCCAGCAGACCCGTGGCGATTAGCAATCAGCCCCAGCATTTT
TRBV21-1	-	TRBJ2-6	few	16	CALTLGWDSGANVLTF	TGTGCCCTCACCCTGGGCTGGGACTCTGGGGCCAACGTCCTGACTTTC
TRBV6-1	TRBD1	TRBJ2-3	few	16	CASSDFLGQGLDTQYF	TGTGCCAGCAGTGACTTCCTGGGACAGGGGTTGGATACGCAGTATTTT
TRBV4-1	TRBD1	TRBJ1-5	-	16	CASSQPPGTGNQPQHF	TGCGCCAGCAGCCAGCCCCCCGGGACAGGCAATCAGCCCCAGCATTTT
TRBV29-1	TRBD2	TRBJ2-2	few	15	CSVELQLASAGELFF	TGCAGCGTTGAACTGCAACTAGCGTCTGCCGGGGAGCTGTTTTTT
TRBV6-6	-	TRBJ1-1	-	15	CASSYASRGYTEAFF	TGTGCCAGCAGTTACGCGAGCAGGGGTTACACTGAAGCTTTCTTT
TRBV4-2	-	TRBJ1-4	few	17	CASSRGNGAATNEKLFF	TGTGCCAGCAGCAGAGGGAACGGGGCTGCAACTAATGAAAAACTGTTTTTT
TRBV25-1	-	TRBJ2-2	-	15	CASSRQMGVTGELFF	TGTGCCAGCAGTCGACAGATGGGGGTTACCGGGGAGCTGTTTTTT
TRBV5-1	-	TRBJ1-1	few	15	CASSPQVPETTEAFF	TGCGCCAGCAGCCCTCAGGTACCCGAAACTACTGAAGCTTTCTTT
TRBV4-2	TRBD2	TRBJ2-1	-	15	CASRPLAGENNEQFF	TGTGCCAGCAGACCATTAGCGGGGGAGAACAATGAGCAGTTCTTC
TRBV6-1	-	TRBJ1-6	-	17	CASSDQIGGYRNSPLHF	TGTGCCAGCAGTGACCAGATTGGGGGGTATCGGAATTCACCCCTCCACTTT
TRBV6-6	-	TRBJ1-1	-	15	CASTDVQQMNTEAFF	TGTGCCAGCACCGACGTGCAACAGATGAACACTGAAGCTTTCTTT
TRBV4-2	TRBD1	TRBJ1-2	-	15	CASSKSRDSALGYTF	TGTGCCAGCAGCAAGTCTCGGGACAGTGCTCTCGGCTACACCTTC
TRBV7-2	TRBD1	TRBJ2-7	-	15	CASSLTGGAYGEQYF	TGTGCCAGCAGCTTGACAGGGGGCGCATACGGCGAGCAGTACTTC